This T cell receptor beta chain was retrieved from a study of cytomegalovirus exposure and HLA in healthy donors. This CDR3 is built from 15 residues. Germline V CDR1 and CDR2: MNHEY, SMNVEV (reference sequence). Trimming cost V 2 bases and J 5 bases; bases outside gene matches: 5. Sequenced by immunoSEQ multiplex PCR; TCRdb stores in-frame clones only, minus some. Of tens of thousands of clones in the sample, about nine tenths are singletons; the top ten hold approximately 2.2%. Note on this clone: Its antigen is unidentified.

Broader study findings: The study flagged approximately 180 TCR beta chains as cytomegalovirus-associated. As confirmed in vitro, three CMV-associated chains were specific for CMV antigens. Rare TCR sequences predominated, though certain public TCRs were found in many donors.

The sequence was obtained from a man aged 30-40 years in good health and CMV-seronegative. This chain links TRBV27 with TRBJ2-1, with 8 nucleotides matching TRBD2. Sequences were obtained from PBMCs. CDR3 sequence (DNA): TGTGCCAGCAGTTTAGGTAGCGGGACCCACAATGAGCAGTTCTTC. Residues: CASSLGSGTHNEQFF.